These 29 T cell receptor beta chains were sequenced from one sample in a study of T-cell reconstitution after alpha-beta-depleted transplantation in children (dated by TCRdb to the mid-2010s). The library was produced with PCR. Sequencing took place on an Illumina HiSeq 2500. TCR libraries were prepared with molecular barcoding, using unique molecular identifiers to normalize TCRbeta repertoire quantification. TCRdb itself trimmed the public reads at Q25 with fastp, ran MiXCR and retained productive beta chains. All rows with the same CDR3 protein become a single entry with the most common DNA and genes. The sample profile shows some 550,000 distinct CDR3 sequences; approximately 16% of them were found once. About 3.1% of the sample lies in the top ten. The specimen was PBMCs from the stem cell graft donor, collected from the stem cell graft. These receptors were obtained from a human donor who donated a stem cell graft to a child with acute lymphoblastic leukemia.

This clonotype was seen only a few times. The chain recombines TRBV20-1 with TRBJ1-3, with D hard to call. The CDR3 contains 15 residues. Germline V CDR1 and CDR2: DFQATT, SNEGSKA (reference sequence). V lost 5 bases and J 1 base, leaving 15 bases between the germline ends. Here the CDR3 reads CSAAAGRRSGNTIYF. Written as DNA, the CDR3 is TGCAGTGCTGCCGCCGGAAGGAGGTCTGGAAACACCATATATTTT.

The CDR3 DNA reads TGTGCCAGCAGTCCGGACCATATTACCTATGGCTACACCTTC. Its protein is CASSPDHITYGYTF. The chain is built from TRBV12-3 or TRBV12-4 and TRBJ1-2; D uncertain. The CDR3 totals 14 residues. V lost 5 bases and J 4 bases, leaving 14 bases between the germline ends.

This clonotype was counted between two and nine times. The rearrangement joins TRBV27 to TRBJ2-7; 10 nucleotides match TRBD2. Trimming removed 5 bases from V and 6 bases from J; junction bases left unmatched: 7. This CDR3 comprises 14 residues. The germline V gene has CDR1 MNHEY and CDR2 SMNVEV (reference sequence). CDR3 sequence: CASSPASGRVEQYF. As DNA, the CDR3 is TGTGCCAGCAGTCCGGCTAGCGGGAGAGTCGAGCAGTACTTC.

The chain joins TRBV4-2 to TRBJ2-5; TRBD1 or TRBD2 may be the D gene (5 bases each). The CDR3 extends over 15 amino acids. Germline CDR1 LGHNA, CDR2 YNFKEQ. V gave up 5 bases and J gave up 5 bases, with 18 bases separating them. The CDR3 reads CASSSGTPQVETQYF. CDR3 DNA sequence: TGTGCCAGCAGCTCCGGGACCCCCCAAGTGGAGACCCAGTACTTC.

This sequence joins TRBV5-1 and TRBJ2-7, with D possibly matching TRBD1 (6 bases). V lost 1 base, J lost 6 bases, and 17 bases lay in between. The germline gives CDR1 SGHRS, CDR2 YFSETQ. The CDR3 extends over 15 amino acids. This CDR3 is CASSLSYRESSEQYF. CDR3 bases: TGCGCCAGCAGCTTGTCTTACAGGGAGTCAAGCGAGCAGTACTTC.

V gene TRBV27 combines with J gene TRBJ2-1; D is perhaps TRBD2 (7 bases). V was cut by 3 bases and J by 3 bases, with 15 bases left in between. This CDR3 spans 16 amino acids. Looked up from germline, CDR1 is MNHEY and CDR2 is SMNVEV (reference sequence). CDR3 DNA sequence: TGTGCCAGCAGTTTCCTTGGGGGGGGCATCTACAATGAGCAGTTCTTC. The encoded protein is CASSFLGGGIYNEQFF.

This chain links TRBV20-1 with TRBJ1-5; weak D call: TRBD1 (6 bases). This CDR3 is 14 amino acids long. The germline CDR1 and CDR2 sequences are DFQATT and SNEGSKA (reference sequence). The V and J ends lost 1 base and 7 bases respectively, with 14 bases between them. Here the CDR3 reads CSARVLQGRQPQHF. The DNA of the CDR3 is TGCAGTGCTAGAGTGTTGCAGGGGAGACAGCCCCAGCATTTT.

CDR3 in amino acids: CASSLSSRGAGEQYF. The CDR3 nucleotides read TGTGCCAGCAGCTTAAGTTCTAGAGGGGCGGGCGAGCAGTACTTC. The chain employs TRBV7-3 and TRBJ2-7, with D perhaps given as TRBD1 or TRBD2 (5 bases each). Trimming took 1 base from V and 6 from J, leaving 16 bases between them. Looked up from germline, CDR1 is SGHTA and CDR2 is FQGTGA. This CDR3 has 15 amino acids.

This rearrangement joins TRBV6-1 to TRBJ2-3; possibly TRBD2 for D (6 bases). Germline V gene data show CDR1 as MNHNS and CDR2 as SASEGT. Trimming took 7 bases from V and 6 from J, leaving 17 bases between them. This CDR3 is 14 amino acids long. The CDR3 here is CASKQRVSSDTQYF. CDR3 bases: TGTGCCAGCAAACAGCGGGTATCCTCCGATACGCAGTATTTT.

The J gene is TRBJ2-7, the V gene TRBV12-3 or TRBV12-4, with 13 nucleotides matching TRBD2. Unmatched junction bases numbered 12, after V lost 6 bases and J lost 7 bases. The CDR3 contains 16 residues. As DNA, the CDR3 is TGTGCCAGCAGCCTCCTGACTAGCGGGAGGTCGGAAGAGCAGTACTTC. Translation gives CASSLLTSGRSEEQYF.

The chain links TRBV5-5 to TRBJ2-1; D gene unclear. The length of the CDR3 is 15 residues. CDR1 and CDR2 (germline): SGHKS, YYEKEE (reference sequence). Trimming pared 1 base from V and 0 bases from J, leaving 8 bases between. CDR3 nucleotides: TGTGCCAGCAGCTTGATACAGAACTCCTACAATGAGCAGTTCTTC. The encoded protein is CASSLIQNSYNEQFF.

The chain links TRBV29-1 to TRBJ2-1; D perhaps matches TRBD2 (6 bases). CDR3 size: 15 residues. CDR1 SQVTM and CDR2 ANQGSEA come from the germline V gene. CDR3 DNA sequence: TGCAGTGTCGATCCCCGGGGAGGCTCCTACAATGAGCAGTTCTTC. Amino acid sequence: CSVDPRGGSYNEQFF.

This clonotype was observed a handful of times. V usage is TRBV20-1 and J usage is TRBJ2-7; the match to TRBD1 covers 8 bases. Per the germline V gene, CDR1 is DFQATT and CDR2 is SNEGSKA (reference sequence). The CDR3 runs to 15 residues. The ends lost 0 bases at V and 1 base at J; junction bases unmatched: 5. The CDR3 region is CSARDQGQASYEQYF. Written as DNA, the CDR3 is TGCAGTGCTAGAGATCAGGGACAGGCGTCCTACGAGCAGTACTTC.

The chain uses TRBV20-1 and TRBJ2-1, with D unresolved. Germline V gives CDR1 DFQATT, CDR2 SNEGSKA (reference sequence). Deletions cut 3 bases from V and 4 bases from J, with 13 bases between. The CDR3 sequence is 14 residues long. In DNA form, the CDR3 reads TGCAGTGCTAGTATCCGTAACGCGTACAATGAGCAGTTCTTC. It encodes CSASIRNAYNEQFF.

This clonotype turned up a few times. The CDR3 nucleotides are TGTGCCAGCGGACAGGGGAATTCACCCCTCCACTTT. Translating gives CASGQGNSPLHF. V and J are TRBV2 and TRBJ1-6, with 9 bases aligning to TRBD1. The CDR3 has 12 amino acids. Germline V gene data show CDR1 as SNHLY and CDR2 as FYNNEI. J lost 7 bases, V lost 8 bases, and 0 bases had no gene match.

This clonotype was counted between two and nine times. The CDR3 protein is CASSGTGDRSYEQYF. CDR3 sequence (DNA): TGTGCCAGCAGCGGGACAGGGGACAGGTCCTACGAGCAGTACTTC. This chain joins TRBV12-3 or TRBV12-4 and TRBJ2-7, with 10 bases that match TRBD1. V lost 6 bases and J lost 1; bases outside the gene matches: 6. This CDR3 spans 15 amino acids.

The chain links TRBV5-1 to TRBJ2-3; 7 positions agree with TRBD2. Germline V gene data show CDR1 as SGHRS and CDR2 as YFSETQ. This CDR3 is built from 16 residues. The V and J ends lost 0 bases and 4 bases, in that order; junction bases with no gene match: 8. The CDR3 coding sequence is TGCGCCAGCAGCTTGGCCCGGGGGGAGAAGGCAGATACGCAGTATTTT. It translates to CASSLARGEKADTQYF.

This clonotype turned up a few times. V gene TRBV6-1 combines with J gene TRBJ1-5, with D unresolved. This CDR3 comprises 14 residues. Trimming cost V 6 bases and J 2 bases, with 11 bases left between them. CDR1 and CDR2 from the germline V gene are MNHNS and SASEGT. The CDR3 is CASRPDGGNQPQHF. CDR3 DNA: TGTGCCAGCAGGCCCGATGGGGGCAATCAGCCCCAGCATTTT.

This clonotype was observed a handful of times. CDR3 bases: TGCGCCAGCAGTTTTAGCCGGGACAGAGCTTCCTACGAGCAGTACTTC. It translates to CASSFSRDRASYEQYF. This chain uses TRBV5-1 with TRBJ2-7; 7 bases are shared with TRBD1. Germline-derived CDR1 and CDR2 are SGHRS and YFSETQ. Trimming removed 5 bases from V and 1 base from J; junction bases left unmatched: 12. This CDR3 is built from 16 residues.

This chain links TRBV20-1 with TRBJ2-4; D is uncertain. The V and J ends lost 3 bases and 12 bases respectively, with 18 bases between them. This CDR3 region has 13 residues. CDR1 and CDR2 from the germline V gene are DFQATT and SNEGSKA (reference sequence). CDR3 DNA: TGCAGTGCTAGCAGAAGGGCCACCGGGTCTCAGTACTTC. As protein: CSASRRATGSQYF.

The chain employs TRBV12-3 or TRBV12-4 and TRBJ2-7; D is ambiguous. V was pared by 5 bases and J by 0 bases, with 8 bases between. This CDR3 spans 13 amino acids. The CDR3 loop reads CASSDLLSYEQYF. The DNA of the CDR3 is TGTGCCAGCAGTGACCTTCTCTCCTACGAGCAGTACTTC.

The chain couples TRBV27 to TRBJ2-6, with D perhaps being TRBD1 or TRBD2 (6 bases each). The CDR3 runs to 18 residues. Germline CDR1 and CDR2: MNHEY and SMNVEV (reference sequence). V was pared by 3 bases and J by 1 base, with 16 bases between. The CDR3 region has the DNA TGTGCCAGCAGTTTTATCTTCCGGGGGCAGTCTGGGGCCAACGTCCTGACTTTC. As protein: CASSFIFRGQSGANVLTF. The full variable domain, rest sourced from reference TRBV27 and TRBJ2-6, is EAQVTQNPRYLITVTGKKLTVTCSQNMNHEYMSWYRQDPGLGLRQIYYSMNVEVTDKGDVPEGYKVSRKEKRNFPLILESPSPNQTSLYFCASSFIFRGQSGANVLTFGAGSRLTVL.

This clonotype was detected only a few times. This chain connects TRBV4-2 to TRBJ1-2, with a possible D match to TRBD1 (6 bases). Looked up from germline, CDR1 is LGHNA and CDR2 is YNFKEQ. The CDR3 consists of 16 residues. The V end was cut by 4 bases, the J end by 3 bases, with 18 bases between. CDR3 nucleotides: TGTGCCAGCAGCCCGGCAAGCGCGAGACAGGACTATGGCTACACCTTC. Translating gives CASSPASARQDYGYTF.

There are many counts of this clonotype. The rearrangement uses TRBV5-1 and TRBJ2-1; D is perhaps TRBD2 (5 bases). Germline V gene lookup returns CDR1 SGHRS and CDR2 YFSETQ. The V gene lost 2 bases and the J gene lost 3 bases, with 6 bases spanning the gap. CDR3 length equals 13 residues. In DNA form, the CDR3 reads TGCGCCAGCAGCTTTACTAGCTACAATGAGCAGTTCTTC. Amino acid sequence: CASSFTSYNEQFF.

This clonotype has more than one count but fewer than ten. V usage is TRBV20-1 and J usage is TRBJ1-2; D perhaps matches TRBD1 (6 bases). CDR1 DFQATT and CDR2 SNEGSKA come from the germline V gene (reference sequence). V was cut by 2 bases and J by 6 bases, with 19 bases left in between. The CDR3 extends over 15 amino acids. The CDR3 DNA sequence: TGCAGTGCTAGACCTGAGGACAGAGGTTGGCATGGCTACACCTTC. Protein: CSARPEDRGWHGYTF.

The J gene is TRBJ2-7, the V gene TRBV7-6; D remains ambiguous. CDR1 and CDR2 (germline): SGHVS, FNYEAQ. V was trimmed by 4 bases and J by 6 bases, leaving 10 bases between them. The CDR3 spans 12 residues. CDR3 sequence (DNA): TGTGCCAGCAGCTCTGGGCGGCGCGAGCAGTACTTC. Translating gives CASSSGRREQYF.

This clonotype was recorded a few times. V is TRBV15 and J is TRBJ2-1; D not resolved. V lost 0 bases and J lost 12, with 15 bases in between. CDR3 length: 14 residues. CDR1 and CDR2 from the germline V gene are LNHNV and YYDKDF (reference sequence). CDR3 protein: CATSRDLGQLGQFF. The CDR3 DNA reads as TGTGCCACCAGCAGAGATTTGGGCCAATTAGGGCAGTTCTTC. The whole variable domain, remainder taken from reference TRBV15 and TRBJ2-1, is DAMVIQNPRYQVTQFGKPVTLSCSQTLNHNVMYWYQQKSSQAPKLLFHYYDKDFNNEADTPDNFQSRRPNTSFCFLDIRSPGLGDTAMYLCATSRDLGQLGQFFGPGTRLTVL.

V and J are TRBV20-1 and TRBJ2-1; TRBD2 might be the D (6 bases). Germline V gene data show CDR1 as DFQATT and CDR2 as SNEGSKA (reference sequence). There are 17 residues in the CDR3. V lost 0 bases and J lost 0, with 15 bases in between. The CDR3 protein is CSARDFDGSPSYNEQFF. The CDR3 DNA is TGCAGTGCTAGAGATTTCGACGGGAGCCCCTCCTACAATGAGCAGTTCTTC.

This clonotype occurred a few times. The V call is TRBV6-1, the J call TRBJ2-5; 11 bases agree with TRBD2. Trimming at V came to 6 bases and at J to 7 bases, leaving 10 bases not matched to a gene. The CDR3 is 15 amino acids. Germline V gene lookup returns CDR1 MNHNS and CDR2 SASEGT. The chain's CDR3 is CASRTSTSGMGTQYF. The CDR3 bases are TGTGCCAGCAGAACATCGACTAGCGGGATGGGGACCCAGTACTTC.